One and the same sample provided the 20 T cell receptor beta chains below, sequenced in a study of cytomegalovirus exposure and HLA in healthy donors. 60 Vbeta and 13 Jbeta primers were used in PCR. The table came from immunoSEQ multiplex PCR; TCRdb's copy has only in-frame clones and leaves some out. The sample includes 120,000 to 150,000 clones, 75% to 90% of them seen just once. The source material was PBMCs. The receptor source for this set is a woman in her 30s in good health and CMV-seronegative.

The chain joins TRBV30 to TRBJ2-1; 11 bases agree with TRBD2. This CDR3 is built from 14 residues. V shed 4 bases and J 4 bases; nucleotides not matched to a gene: 3. Germline CDR1 reads GTSNPN; CDR2 reads SVGIG (reference sequence). The CDR3 loop is CAWNRLAGYNEQFF. The CDR3 coding sequence is TGTGCCTGGAATAGACTAGCGGGGTACAATGAGCAGTTCTTC. Together with reference TRBV30 and TRBJ2-1, the CDR3 gives the full variable domain: SQTIHQWPATLVQPVGSPLSLECTVEGTSNPNLYWYRQAAGRGLQLLFYSVGIGQISSEVPQNLSASRPQDRQFILSSKKLLLSDSGFYLCAWNRLAGYNEQFFGPGTRLTVL.

This clone was detected only a few times. The J gene is TRBJ2-7, the V gene TRBV7-3; 7 bases agree with TRBD2. J gave up 7 bases and V 5 bases, and 17 bases lay outside the gene matches. This CDR3 has 16 residues. From germline, CDR1 is SGHTA and CDR2 FQGTGA. The CDR3 region has the DNA TGTGCCAGCAGCCCCACTACCGCAGCGGGACCCATGGAGCAGTACTTC. Amino acid sequence: CASSPTTAAGPMEQYF.

This sequence joins TRBV7-2 and TRBJ1-2; TRBD1 matches 10 bases. After removal of 0 bases from V and 4 bases from J, the junction contained 2 bases not matched to a gene. The CDR3 consists of 15 residues. Germline V gene lookup returns CDR1 SGHTA and CDR2 FQGNSA. CDR3 coding DNA: TGTGCCAGCAGCTTAGCGGGGGACAGGGGCTATGGCTACACCTTC. It yields the protein CASSLAGDRGYGYTF.

The V call is TRBV7-2, the J call TRBJ1-2; 9 bases agree with TRBD1. With 5 bases clipped from V and 3 bases from J, the junction kept 4 bases outside the gene matches. Per germline, CDR1 SGHTA and CDR2 FQGNSA. The CDR3 is made up of 14 amino acids. CDR3 sequence (DNA): TGTGCCAGCAGCCCACGGACAGGGGACTATGGCTACACCTTC. Its translation: CASSPRTGDYGYTF.

This clone showed up just once. This chain uses TRBV28 with TRBJ1-5; perhaps TRBD1 as D (5 bases). Trimming pared 7 bases from V and 5 bases from J, leaving 9 bases between. CDR3 length: 12 residues. The germline V gene encodes CDR1 MDHEN and CDR2 SYDVKM. CDR3 in amino acids: CASTGGDQPQHF. The CDR3 DNA follows: TGTGCCAGCACGGGGGGGGATCAGCCCCAGCATTTT.

The rearrangement uses TRBV6-5 and TRBJ1-2; 8 nucleotides align to TRBD1. The CDR3 spans 14 residues. The germline V gene has CDR1 MNHEY and CDR2 SVGAGI. The junction had 7 bases not matched to a gene; V was cut back by 4 bases and J by 6 bases. The CDR3 here is CASSSRTGLDGYTF. The CDR3 bases are TGTGCCAGCAGTTCCCGGACAGGGCTGGATGGCTACACCTTC.

The CDR3 loop reads CASSLEGGQFF. CDR3 nucleotides: TGTGCCAGCAGCCTAGAGGGAGGGCAGTTCTTC. The chain recombines TRBV2 with TRBJ2-1; tentatively, D is TRBD2 (6 bases). Germline-derived CDR1 and CDR2 are SNHLY and FYNNEI. This CDR3 spans 11 amino acids. Deletions cut 6 bases from V and 12 bases from J, with 12 bases between.

V gene TRBV2 combines with J gene TRBJ2-1; a weak D match, TRBD1 (6 bases). The V gene lost 7 bases and the J gene lost 1 base, with 11 bases spanning the gap. The length of the CDR3 is 14 residues. Germline loops: CDR1 SNHLY, CDR2 FYNNEI. The DNA of the CDR3 is TGTGCCAGCAACGGACAGAGATCCTACAATGAGCAGTTCTTC. It yields the protein CASNGQRSYNEQFF.

The chain combines TRBV5-5 with TRBJ2-7; a possible D gene is TRBD1 (6 bases). The CDR3 length is 15 residues. CDR1 and CDR2 (germline): SGHKS, YYEKEE (reference sequence). V dropped 1 base and J dropped 5 bases, with 16 bases sitting between them. This chain's CDR3 is CASSLPQGVLDEQYF. The DNA for the CDR3 is TGTGCCAGCAGCTTGCCACAGGGAGTTTTAGACGAGCAGTACTTC.

This rearrangement joins TRBV4-2 to TRBJ2-7, with no clear D. Germline V CDR1 and CDR2: LGHNA, YNFKEQ. This CDR3 region has 16 residues. The V and J ends lost 5 bases and 3 bases respectively, with 20 bases between them. As DNA, the CDR3 is TGTGCCAGCAGCAGACGCGGTGGAAGAAGATTCTACGAGCAGTACTTC. Translated, it gives CASSRRGGRRFYEQYF.

This clone is medium-sized within its sample. The chain has TRBV6-4 and TRBJ2-1, with TRBD2 matching 8 bases. Per the germline V gene, CDR1 is MRHNA and CDR2 is SNTAGT. Losses at the gene ends were 3 bases for V and 5 bases for J; bases not matched to a gene: 6. This CDR3 is 15 amino acids long. CDR3 sequence (DNA): TGTGCCAGCAGTGAGACTAGCGAGGGGCACAATGAGCAGTTCTTC. This encodes CASSETSEGHNEQFF.

This sequence joins TRBV28 and TRBJ2-3; D is unresolved. Germline CDR1 is MDHEN and CDR2 is SYDVKM. V was trimmed by 3 bases and J by 8 bases, leaving 18 bases between them. CDR3 length equals 15 residues. CDR3 sequence reads: CASSFLGRLPGTQYF. In DNA, the CDR3 is TGTGCCAGCAGTTTCCTCGGCCGGCTGCCAGGTACGCAGTATTTT. Together with reference TRBV28 and TRBJ2-3, the CDR3 gives the full variable domain: DVKVTQSSRYLVKRTGEKVFLECVQDMDHENMFWYRQDPGLGLRLIYFSYDVKMKEKGDIPEGYSVSREKKERFSLILESASTNQTSMYLCASSFLGRLPGTQYFGPGTRLTVL.

The chain joins TRBV14 to TRBJ2-7; D is undetermined. CDR3 length: 13 amino acids. V was pared by 3 bases and J by 3 bases, with 9 bases between. Germline lookup yields CDR1 SGHDN and CDR2 FVKESK. This CDR3 is CASSQTFLYEQYF. As DNA, the CDR3 is TGTGCCAGCAGCCAGACATTCCTCTACGAGCAGTACTTC.

The sample holds a few counts of this clone. This chain uses TRBV5-6 with TRBJ2-2; tentatively, D is TRBD1 (5 bases). CDR1 and CDR2 (germline): SGHDT, YYEEEE. The V end lost 0 bases, the J end lost 2 bases, and 8 bases lay between the germline ends. This CDR3 contains 15 residues. CDR3 sequence: CASSLGTLNTGELFF. In nucleotides, the CDR3 is TGTGCCAGCAGCTTGGGGACACTAAACACCGGGGAGCTGTTTTTT.

The chain links TRBV7-2 to TRBJ2-3; 9 bases map to TRBD2. Losses at the gene ends were 2 bases for V and 4 bases for J; bases not matched to a gene: 10. This CDR3 is built from 17 residues. Germline V CDR1 and CDR2: SGHTA, FQGNSA. CDR3 loop: CASSLLGGGAIADTQYF. The CDR3 DNA follows: TGTGCCAGCAGCTTACTGGGCGGGGGGGCGATAGCAGATACGCAGTATTTT.

The chain is built from TRBV23-1 and TRBJ1-6; possible D gene TRBD1, 6 bases. TRBV23-1 is reported as an ORF; its role is uncertain. V gave up 9 bases and J gave up 6 bases, with 9 bases separating them. The CDR3 has 12 amino acids. The CDR3 sequence is CARGQSNSPLHF. In DNA form, the CDR3 reads TGCGCCAGAGGACAGAGTAATTCACCCCTCCACTTT.

The J gene is TRBJ1-5, the V gene TRBV7-2; D is unresolved. The germline CDR1 and CDR2 sequences are SGHTA and FQGNSA. This CDR3 is built from 14 residues. Trimming took 1 base from V and 9 from J, leaving 13 bases between them. CDR3 bases: TGTGCCAGCAGCTTAGAGAGCAGGTACGGGCCCCAGCATTTT. It yields the protein CASSLESRYGPQHF.

This clone has more than one count but fewer than ten. This sample includes further DNA sequences coding for the same CDR3. The chain recombines TRBV6-4 with TRBJ2-3, with 9 bases lining up with TRBD1. Trimming at V came to 4 bases and at J to 1 base, leaving 0 bases not matched to a gene. The CDR3 sequence is 14 residues long. Per germline, CDR1 MRHNA and CDR2 SNTAGT. CDR3 bases: TGTGCCAGCAGTGGGACAGGGGGCACAGATACGCAGTATTTT. Translating gives CASSGTGGTDTQYF.

This rearrangement joins TRBV28 to TRBJ2-7; D is uncertain. CDR3 length equals 15 residues. The germline CDR1 and CDR2 sequences are MDHEN and SYDVKM. V dropped 3 bases and J dropped 0 bases, with 12 bases sitting between them. CDR3 loop: CASSLVFSGSYEQYF. In DNA form, the CDR3 reads TGTGCCAGCAGTTTGGTGTTTTCAGGCTCCTACGAGCAGTACTTC.

This chain connects TRBV27 to TRBJ2-7, with 11 nucleotides matching TRBD2. The CDR3 spans 16 residues. Trimming cost V 5 bases and J 2 bases; bases outside gene matches: 8. Germline loops: CDR1 MNHEY, CDR2 SMNVEV (reference sequence). CDR3 in amino acids: CASSPPSGRSPYEQYF. DNA of the CDR3: TGTGCCAGCAGTCCCCCTAGCGGGAGGTCCCCCTACGAGCAGTACTTC.